Sequencing of this T cell receptor beta chain was carried out in a study of blood T cell repertoires in COVID-19. Study summary: COVID-19 samples from acute and convalescent phases originated in the United States, Italy and Spain. PBMCs, B-cell-depleted T cells, or T cells were the source of the cDNA or gDNA that made up the material.

Authors' methods: From reference gene primer amplification, estimates of nucleated cell counts were derived. Only in-frame clones appear in the TCRdb table, and some are missing; sequencing was by immunoSEQ multiplex PCR. V, J and clone size are those of that table, while D and trimming were read from the DNA. This sample has roughly 100,000 clones, with approximately 84% found just once. The ends lost 7 bases at V and 1 base at J; junction bases unmatched: 3. There are 13 residues in the CDR3. J is TRBJ1-1 and V is TRBV12-3 or TRBV12-4, with 7 bases fitting TRBD1. The sequenced sample consisted of peripheral blood. This clonotype originated in a man in his forties with active or convalescent COVID-19. CDR3 DNA sequence: TGTGCCAGCAATCACAGGGGGAACACTGAAGCTTTCTTT. This sequence encodes CASNHRGNTEAFF.